The 14 T cell receptor beta chains given below trace back to one sample, sequenced in a study of CD8 T cells in Susac syndrome. RNA totalling roughly 0.45 to 1 ug underwent reverse transcription with random hexamers. In TCRdb, the immunoSEQ multiplex PCR reads were re-called with MiXCR into one record per CDR3 protein. This table has roughly 200,000 distinct CDR3 sequences, approximately 96% appearing once. Source material: CD4+ T cells from PBMCs. The receptors were sampled from a human donor with multiple sclerosis.

The chain joins TRBV7-9 to TRBJ2-1, with D possibly matching TRBD1 (7 bases). Per the germline V gene, CDR1 is SEHNR and CDR2 is FQNEAQ (reference sequence). CDR3 length: 13 amino acids. V lost 5 bases and J lost 6, with 11 bases in between. As DNA, the CDR3 is TGTGCCAGCAGCCCTCAGGGGGGCAATGAGCAGTTCTTC. Its translation: CASSPQGGNEQFF.

V gene TRBV5-1 combines with J gene TRBJ2-1; 8 bases fit TRBD1. V lost 0 bases to trimming and J lost 7 bases; unmatched junction nucleotides: 6. Germline loops: CDR1 SGHRS, CDR2 YFSETQ. CDR3 size: 15 residues. CDR3 coding DNA: TGCGCCAGCAGCTTGGGGACAGGGAGTTTAAATGAGCAGTTCTTC. It specifies CASSLGTGSLNEQFF.

The chain is built from TRBV12-3 or TRBV12-4 and TRBJ2-7; D possibly corresponds to TRBD1 (5 bases). The CDR3 contains 16 residues. V lost 3 bases and J 3 bases, leaving 18 bases between the germline ends. CDR3 DNA: TGTGCCAGCAGTTTCCTCCAGACAGATAATTTCTACGAGCAGTACTTC. Translated: CASSFLQTDNFYEQYF.

The gene calls are TRBV20-1 and TRBJ2-4; D call uncertain. The CDR3 length is 14 residues. The ends were cut back, 5 bases at V and 0 bases at J, with 11 bases in the middle. Germline lookup yields CDR1 DFQATT and CDR2 SNEGSKA (reference sequence). CDR3 protein: CSASYVLAKNIQYF. The CDR3 nucleotides read TGCAGTGCTTCGTACGTTTTAGCCAAAAACATTCAGTACTTC.

The chain joins TRBV20-1 to TRBJ2-1, with TRBD2 identical over 7 bases. Germline CDR1 DFQATT, CDR2 SNEGSKA (reference sequence). Losses at the gene ends were 3 bases for V and 2 bases for J; bases not matched to a gene: 1. The CDR3 consists of 13 residues. CDR3 DNA: TGCAGTGCTAGTGGGGGGGCCTACAATGAGCAGTTCTTC. Translation gives CSASGGAYNEQFF.

In this sample, this clonotype turned up once. The V call is TRBV7-2, the J call TRBJ1-2; D uncertain. This CDR3 is built from 14 residues. Germline loops: CDR1 SGHTA, CDR2 FQGNSA. V lost 5 bases and J 1 base, leaving 11 bases between the germline ends. CDR3 residues: CASSRILLNYGYTF. In DNA form, the CDR3 reads TGTGCCAGCAGCAGAATCCTCCTTAACTATGGCTACACCTTC. The complete variable domain, with remaining parts taken from reference TRBV7-2 and TRBJ1-2, reads GAGVSQSPSNKVTEKGKDVELRCDPISGHTALYWYRQSLGQGLEFLIYFQGNSAPDKSGLPSDRFSAERTGGSVSTLTIQRTQQEDSAVYLCASSRILLNYGYTFGSGTRLTVV.

The genes are TRBV5-6 and TRBJ1-2; D ambiguous. Trimming stripped 6 bases from V and 3 bases from J, with 12 bases between. The CDR3 is 13 amino acids. Germline assignment: CDR1 SGHDT and CDR2 YYEEEE. This CDR3 reads CASTPWADYGYTF. CDR3 DNA: TGTGCCAGCACCCCCTGGGCGGACTATGGCTACACCTTC.

The chain uses TRBV27 and TRBJ1-2; 7 bases match TRBD1. V trimming: 4 bases; J trimming: 4 bases; junction bases outside the gene matches: 15. The CDR3 has 17 residues. CDR1 and CDR2 (germline): MNHEY, SMNVEV (reference sequence). This chain's CDR3 is CASSSVTDRAYGYGYTF. CDR3 DNA sequence: TGTGCCAGCAGTTCCGTGACTGACAGGGCGTACGGCTATGGCTACACCTTC.

This chain uses TRBV5-6 with TRBJ1-3, with TRBD1 as a possible D gene (5 bases). V dropped 1 base and J dropped 2 bases, with 13 bases sitting between them. Germline V gene sequence: CDR1 SGHDT, CDR2 YYEEEE. The CDR3 length is 16 residues. The CDR3 region is CASSLIGADAGNTIYF. CDR3 nucleotides: TGTGCCAGCAGCTTGATTGGGGCAGACGCTGGAAACACCATATATTTT.

The chain combines TRBV20-1 with TRBJ1-6; D might be TRBD1 (5 bases). The CDR3 sequence is 12 residues long. V was cut by 3 bases and J by 14 bases, with 14 bases left in between. Germline V gives CDR1 DFQATT, CDR2 SNEGSKA (reference sequence). The CDR3 is CSASYQGRSLHF. CDR3 DNA: TGCAGTGCTAGTTATCAGGGACGATCCCTCCACTTT.

The chain links TRBV12-3 or TRBV12-4 to TRBJ2-7; no clear D. Trimming pared 5 bases from V and 3 bases from J, leaving 20 bases between. CDR3 length equals 16 residues. DNA of the CDR3: TGTGCCAGCAGTCGTCAAGGGTCCCTACATTACTACGAGCAGTACTTC. Translation gives CASSRQGSLHYYEQYF.

The CDR3 is CASSLTGDHEQYF. The CDR3 region has the DNA TGTGCCAGCAGCTTAACAGGGGACCACGAGCAGTACTTC. This sequence joins TRBV7-9 and TRBJ2-7, with 7 bases aligning to TRBD1. The CDR3 has 13 residues. Germline-derived CDR1 and CDR2 are SEHNR and FQNEAQ (reference sequence). V dropped 2 bases and J dropped 5; count of bases not matched to a gene: 3. Full variable domain (rest looked up from reference TRBV7-9 and TRBJ2-7): DTGVSQNPRHKITKRGQNVTFRCDPISEHNRLYWYRQTLGQGPEFLTYFQNEAQLEKSRLLSDRFSAERPKGSFSTLEIQRTEQGDSAMYLCASSLTGDHEQYFGPGTRLTVT.

This rearrangement joins TRBV29-1 to TRBJ2-2; D gene uncertain. The CDR3 consists of 13 residues. The V and J ends lost 6 bases and 6 bases respectively, with 14 bases between them. From germline, CDR1 is SQVTM and CDR2 ANQGSEA. The DNA for the CDR3 is TGCAGCGTGCGAGACCACATCCCCGGGGAGCTGTTTTTT. Protein: CSVRDHIPGELFF.

The chain is built from TRBV7-9 and TRBJ2-5; weak D call: TRBD2 (5 bases). Trimming removed 7 bases at V and 7 bases at J, with 10 bases between. CDR3 length: 11 amino acids. The germline gives CDR1 SEHNR, CDR2 FQNEAQ (reference sequence). The CDR3 DNA reads TGTGCCAGCACGACCGGAGGGACCCAGTACTTC. Translation: CASTTGGTQYF.